The source of this TCR beta chain is a study of T cell repertoires in cytomegalovirus infection. Using its own MiXCR run on the reads, TCRdb lists one record per CDR3 protein. The sample consists of about 200,000 distinct CDR3 sequences, approximately 9.7% of them appearing once. There are many counts of this clonotype. Sequences were obtained from PBMCs. The clonotype originates from a human donor in good health (CMV status not recorded). Some clones in this sample may be carry-over from other donors' samples.

CDR3 sequence (DNA): TGTGCCAGTAGTGGGATCCGGACTAGCGGGACGAACACCGGGGAGCTGTTTTTT. Residues: CASSGIRTSGTNTGELFF. The rearrangement uses TRBV19 and TRBJ2-2; 12 bases align to TRBD2. The CDR3 consists of 18 residues. Trimming removed 5 bases from V and 0 bases from J; junction bases left unmatched: 7. From germline, CDR1 is LNHDA and CDR2 SQIVND (reference sequence).